The next 27 T cell receptor beta chains were all read from a single sample in a study of monozygotic twins with inflammatory bowel disease. TCRdb derives one entry per CDR3 protein from the 5' RACE reads, leaving out DNA. This sample contains 150,000 to 200,000 distinct CDR3 sequences. What was sequenced was blood. The receptor source for this set is a human donor with ulcerative colitis or Crohn's disease, or a healthy co-twin of an affected twin (not recorded which).

The CDR3 here is CAWGYGGMAGEQFF. The chain combines TRBV30 with TRBJ2-1; TCRdb's assignment of TRBD2 cannot be checked, as there is no DNA. Per the germline V gene, CDR1 is GTSNPN and CDR2 is SVGIG (reference sequence). This CDR3 is 14 amino acids long.

The chain employs TRBV5-4 and TRBJ2-1; TCRdb's D call of TRBD2 is untestable without DNA. This CDR3 comprises 15 residues. Per germline, CDR1 SGHNT and CDR2 YYREEE (reference sequence). This CDR3 is CASSSSGSWGYEQFF.

The gene calls are TRBV7-2 and TRBJ1-2; the TCRdb D gene call, TRBD1, has no DNA to confirm it. The CDR3 contains 16 residues. Germline V gene data show CDR1 as SGHTA and CDR2 as FQGNSA. The CDR3 loop reads CASSLPGQGRLDGYTF.

The chain joins TRBV27 to TRBJ1-1; the D gene TCRdb calls, TRBD1, cannot be checked with no DNA. This CDR3 comprises 18 residues. Germline-derived CDR1 and CDR2 are MNHEY and SMNVEV (reference sequence). The CDR3 sequence: CASSLFAGQVGAHTEAFF.

This rearrangement joins TRBV4-2 to TRBJ2-1; TCRdb designates TRBD2, a call that cannot be tested without DNA. Germline CDR1 and CDR2: LGHNA and YNFKEQ. This CDR3 is 16 amino acids long. The CDR3 protein is CASSPLLRVFYNEQFF.

The rearrangement uses TRBV6-5 and TRBJ1-4; as DNA is missing, the TRBD1 call by TCRdb cannot be tested. The CDR3 covers 15 residues. Germline CDR1 and CDR2: MNHEY and SVGAGI. CDR3 amino acids: CASSNSGGAGEKLFF.

V is TRBV20-1 and J is TRBJ1-1. Germline CDR1 DFQATT, CDR2 SNEGSKA (reference sequence). This CDR3 contains 12 residues. Here the CDR3 reads CSARGQNTEAFF.

The chain recombines TRBV6-5 with TRBJ2-1; TCRdb selects TRBD1, and the lack of DNA leaves this call unchecked. Looked up from germline, CDR1 is MNHEY and CDR2 is SVGAGI. This CDR3 region has 12 residues. This chain's CDR3 is CASSPTGGEQFF.

The chain joins TRBV30 to TRBJ1-1; TCRdb proposes TRBD1, but this gene call is untestable without DNA. From germline, CDR1 is GTSNPN and CDR2 SVGIG (reference sequence). CDR3 size: 15 residues. The CDR3 sequence is CAWSPDRVSFTEAFF.

The chain joins TRBV29-1 to TRBJ2-1; with no DNA, the TCRdb D assignment of TRBD1 cannot be verified. In germline, CDR1 is SQVTM, CDR2 ANQGSEA. There are 15 residues in the CDR3. The CDR3 region is CSVDPGTGYYNEQFF.

This chain joins TRBV3-1 and TRBJ2-1. This CDR3 spans 13 amino acids. CDR1 and CDR2 from the germline V gene are LGHDT and YNNKEL (reference sequence). CDR3 sequence: CASSQNTGNEQFF.

The rearrangement links TRBV7-2 to TRBJ1-2; the TCRdb D gene call, TRBD1, has no DNA to confirm it. This CDR3 comprises 15 residues. The germline V gene encodes CDR1 SGHTA and CDR2 FQGNSA. The CDR3 region is CASSSTGGANYGYTF. Based on the CDR3 plus reference TRBV7-2 and TRBJ1-2, the full variable domain is GAGVSQSPSNKVTEKGKDVELRCDPISGHTALYWYRQSLGQGLEFLIYFQGNSAPDKSGLPSDRFSAERTGGSVSTLTIQRTQQEDSAVYLCASSSTGGANYGYTFGSGTRLTVV.

The chain couples TRBV7-8 to TRBJ2-5; TCRdb indicates TRBD1, and absent DNA this call remains unverified. The CDR3 consists of 13 residues. Per germline, CDR1 SGHVS and CDR2 FQNEAQ. The CDR3 region is CASSLGQAETQYF.

The chain couples TRBV11-2 to TRBJ2-2. The length of the CDR3 is 14 residues. Germline V gene lookup returns CDR1 SGHAT and CDR2 FQNNGV. The CDR3 region is CASSLAGLTGELFF.

This sequence joins TRBV5-1 and TRBJ1-6; TCRdb's assignment of TRBD1 cannot be checked, as there is no DNA. CDR3 length: 14 residues. Per germline, CDR1 SGHRS and CDR2 YFSETQ. The chain's CDR3 is CASSLEGRNSPLHF.

This chain connects TRBV7-2 to TRBJ1-6. This CDR3 spans 14 amino acids. CDR1 and CDR2 (germline): SGHTA, FQGNSA. CDR3 amino acids: CASSLAGYNSPLHF.

The chain employs TRBV24-1 and TRBJ2-1. This CDR3 has 12 amino acids. In germline, CDR1 is KGHDR, CDR2 SFDVKD. The CDR3 loop reads CATSETAEKQFF.

The rearrangement uses TRBV30 and TRBJ1-1. The CDR3 is 11 amino acids. From germline, CDR1 is GTSNPN and CDR2 SVGIG (reference sequence). This CDR3 is CAWTSLTEAFF.

V usage is TRBV19 and J usage is TRBJ1-2; TCRdb's D call, TRBD1, is unchecked because there is no DNA. Germline V CDR1 and CDR2: LNHDA, SQIVND (reference sequence). This CDR3 is 13 amino acids long. The CDR3 loop is CASTKLDSYGYTF.

This chain links TRBV5-4 with TRBJ2-2; TCRdb outputs TRBD1, but without DNA this stays unchecked. This CDR3 contains 15 residues. Germline lookup yields CDR1 SGHNT and CDR2 YYREEE (reference sequence). CDR3 amino acids: CASSRAGVNTGELFF.

The rearrangement links TRBV5-1 to TRBJ2-7; the D call from TCRdb, TRBD1, cannot be confirmed without DNA. Germline loops: CDR1 SGHRS, CDR2 YFSETQ. This CDR3 is 14 amino acids long. CDR3 loop: CASRAGTGSYEQYF.

The genes are TRBV12-3 or TRBV12-4 and TRBJ2-5; checking the TCRdb D call of TRBD1 is not possible without DNA. CDR3 length: 15 residues. Here the CDR3 reads CASSFVGGAGETQYF.

V gene TRBV3-1 combines with J gene TRBJ1-1. Germline-derived CDR1 and CDR2 are LGHDT and YNNKEL (reference sequence). The CDR3 length is 14 residues. This chain's CDR3 is CASSRQNQNTEAFF.

J is TRBJ1-5 and V is TRBV5-1; TCRdb's assignment of TRBD1 cannot be checked, as there is no DNA. The germline V gene has CDR1 SGHRS and CDR2 YFSETQ. The CDR3 consists of 18 residues. This CDR3 is CASSGFRDGTVSNQPQHF.

The chain recombines TRBV20-1 with TRBJ1-3. Germline CDR1 is DFQATT and CDR2 is SNEGSKA (reference sequence). The CDR3 runs to 16 residues. Here the CDR3 reads CSAKRWTAHSGNTIYF.

The chain has TRBV12-3 or TRBV12-4 and TRBJ1-4; TCRdb lists TRBD1, though no DNA is available to test this call. The CDR3 runs to 11 residues. Here the CDR3 reads CASSLEGQVFF.

The rearrangement joins TRBV18 to TRBJ2-3; TCRdb proposes TRBD1, but this gene call is untestable without DNA. This CDR3 region has 16 residues. CDR1 KGHSH and CDR2 LQKENI come from the germline V gene. CDR3 sequence: CASSPPYGGSTDTQYF.